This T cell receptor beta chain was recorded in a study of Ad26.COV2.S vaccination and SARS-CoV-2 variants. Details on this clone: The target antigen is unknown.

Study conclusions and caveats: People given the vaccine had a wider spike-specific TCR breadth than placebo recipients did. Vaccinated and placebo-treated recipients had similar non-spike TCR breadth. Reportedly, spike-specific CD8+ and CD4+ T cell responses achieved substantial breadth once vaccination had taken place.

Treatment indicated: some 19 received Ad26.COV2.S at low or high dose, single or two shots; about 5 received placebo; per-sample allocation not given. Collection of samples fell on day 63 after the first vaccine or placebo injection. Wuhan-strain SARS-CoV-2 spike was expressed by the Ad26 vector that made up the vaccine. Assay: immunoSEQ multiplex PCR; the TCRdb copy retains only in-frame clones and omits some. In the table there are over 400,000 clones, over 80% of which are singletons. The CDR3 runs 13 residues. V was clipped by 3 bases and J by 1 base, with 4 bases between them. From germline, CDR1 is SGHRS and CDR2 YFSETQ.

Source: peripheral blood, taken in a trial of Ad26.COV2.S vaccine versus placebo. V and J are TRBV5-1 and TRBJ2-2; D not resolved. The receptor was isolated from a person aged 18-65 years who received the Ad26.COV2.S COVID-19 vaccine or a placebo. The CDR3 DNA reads TGCGCCAGCAGCTCCTTGAACACCGGGGAGCTGTTTTTT. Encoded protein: CASSSLNTGELFF.